The present TCR beta chain was sequenced within a study of T cell responses to AZD1222 COVID-19 vaccine (dated by TCRdb to the early 2020s). About the full investigation: TCR sequencing was performed for over 230 trial participants, of whom 200 to 220 were given two doses of AZD1222 and around 26 were given two doses of MenACWY control vaccine. Trial participants were enrolled by age into 18-55, 56-69 and 70-plus year subgroups, with 148, 28 and 57 TCR-sequenced participants respectively.

The CDR3 regions of human TCRbeta chains were analyzed by immunosequencing. The paper's processing steps were these. TCRs in the repertoires were matched against a reference library of SARS-CoV-2-specific TCRs that had been generated with the MIRA antigen-specificity platform. Breadth was defined as the fraction of unique TCRs that were SARS-CoV-2-associated, and depth was defined as the fraction of total T cells that were SARS-CoV-2-associated. Each spike-specific TCR was assigned to its reactive spike region and to a CD4 or CD8 class using the MIRA data. Log10-transformed breadth and depth values were compared by one-way ANOVA with Sidak's multiple comparisons tests. Here the immuneACCESS table is served through TCRdb, limited to in-frame sequences with V and J called. Missing clones are a known gap in these copies; in checked studies unresolved V genes cover under half, and the rest lacks a known reason. For V, J and clone size, that table is used; D and trimming come from the DNA. The sample records 150,000 or so clones, 90% to 95% of which are singletons. The ten largest clones capture approximately 1.2% of the sample.

Regarding this clone: Its binding antigen is unknown. Per-base quality was not reported, and no clone a single base away is much larger than it.

The label giving this sample's time point can be read as: about 28 days (+/-7) after the second vaccine dose. AZD1222 recipients whose second dose came at about 4 weeks and those whose second dose came at about 12 weeks were combined into one group, since spike-specific TCR depth and breadth did not differ between the two schedules. Samples from vaccinated people were obtained from the UK trials COV001 and COV002, which included a single-blind randomized controlled phase 2/3 trial of AZD1222 (ChAdOx1 nCoV-19) in healthy adults. Trial participant PBMC samples were collected at day 0 and day 28 after the second dose for TCRbeta chain sequencing. CDR1 SGDLS and CDR2 YYNGEE are derived from the germline V gene. Germline trimming: 0 bases from V, 8 bases from J; junction bases outside gene matches: 6. The CDR3 covers 15 residues, taking in both the cysteine and the phenylalanine. Of all the DNA, just the CDR3 is kept, 45 bases in frame from base 1.

Beyond this particular receptor, the publication reports: The 56-69-year group was small, and its depth increase did not reach significance, likely because of low power. Reportedly, almost half of the unique spike-specific TCRs recognized epitopes lying outside the regions that are mutated in the B.1.351 and B.1.1.7 variants. Because no day 14 peak-response samples were available, repertoires were characterized only after the peak T cell response. Participants were mostly white British, with more females than males. The authors suggested clonal diversity may have been underestimated. After two AZD1222 doses, spike-specific TCR breadth and depth were significantly higher than at day 0 and than in MenACWY recipients. Only a handful of AZD1222 recipients were SARS-CoV-2 seropositive at baseline, limiting conclusions about previously exposed vaccinees. Vaccine-associated CD4 TCRs spanned the whole spike protein, with dominant responses in regions 160-218 and 743-854.

The starting material was peripheral blood, obtained 28 days after the second AZD1222 dose. The rearranged chain carries TRBV9 and TRBJ1-4; 8 central bases correspond to TRBD1. This TCR derives from an adult who received the AZD1222 COVID-19 vaccine. CDR3 reads: CASSVDGQGGEKLFF. The DNA is TGTGCCAGCAGCGTAGACGGACAGGGTGGAGAAAAACTGTTTTTT. The CDR3, completed at both ends by the reference TRBV9 and TRBJ1-4 genes, gives the full variable domain DSGVTQTPKHLITATGQRVTLRCSPRSGDLSVYWYQQSLDQGLQFLIQYYNGEERAKGNILERFSAQQFPDLHSELNLSSLELGDSALYFCASSVDGQGGEKLFFGSGTQLSVL.